These T cell receptor beta chains were read from a single sample in a study of T-cell reconstitution after alpha-beta-depleted transplantation in children. A single record per CDR3 protein comes from TCRdb applying MiXCR to the PCR reads. The data show about 640,000 distinct CDR3 sequences, approximately 17% seen once. The specimen comprised PBMCs from the stem cell graft donor, sampled from the stem cell graft. These receptors all stem from a human donor who donated a stem cell graft to a child with acute myeloid leukemia. The CDR3 runs from the conserved cysteine through the conserved F or W. Each record gives: clone size, J gene, D gene, V gene, CDR3 protein, CDR3 DNA. The D gene is left open where the match is weak. Not all rows give a size; the values are once, few, many and, for expanded clones, a class.

>many|TRBJ2-3|.|TRBV20-1
CSARGSGSTDTQYF
TGCAGTGCTAGAGGGTCAGGGTCCACAGATACGCAGTATTTT
>.|TRBJ2-7|TRBD1|TRBV7-8
CASSLVRDRGHSYEQYF
TGTGCCAGCAGCTTAGTCCGCGACAGGGGACACTCCTACGAGCAGTACTTC
>many|TRBJ1-1|.|TRBV20-1
CSATIAAEMNTEAFF
TGCAGTGCCACGATAGCGGCAGAAATGAACACTGAAGCTTTCTTT
>.|TRBJ1-3|.|TRBV20-1
CSAPDRHSGNTIYF
TGCAGTGCCCCTGACAGGCACTCTGGAAACACCATATATTTT
>few|TRBJ2-3|.|TRBV12-3/TRBV12-4
CASSLEGGITDTQYF
TGTGCCAGCAGTTTAGAGGGGGGAATCACAGATACGCAGTATTTT
>many|TRBJ1-1|.|TRBV15
CATTWGELNTEAFF
TGTGCCACCACTTGGGGTGAACTGAACACTGAAGCTTTCTTT
>.|TRBJ2-5|.|TRBV7-9
CASSSQSETQYF
TGTGCCAGCAGCTCCCAGAGTGAGACCCAGTACTTC
>many|TRBJ1-1|.|TRBV20-1
CSANTGQSTEAFF
TGCAGTGCCAATACAGGACAGTCCACTGAAGCTTTCTTT
>few|TRBJ1-3|.|TRBV4-3
CASSQDLGFGNTIYF
TGCGCCAGCAGCCAAGATTTGGGGTTCGGAAACACCATATATTTT
>few|TRBJ2-3|.|TRBV5-1
CATAVGGGQDTQYF
TGCGCCACCGCGGTAGGGGGGGGCCAAGATACGCAGTATTTT
>many|TRBJ2-1|TRBD1|TRBV20-1
CSARGTGGYNNEQFF
TGCAGTGCTAGAGGGACAGGGGGGTATAACAATGAGCAGTTCTTC
>many|TRBJ1-1|.|TRBV5-5
CASSLAPGSNTEAFF
TGTGCCAGCAGCCTCGCCCCGGGATCGAACACTGAAGCTTTCTTT
>few|TRBJ2-1|.|TRBV29-1
CSAWTGGNEQFF
TGCAGCGCCTGGACCGGGGGAAATGAGCAGTTCTTC
>few|TRBJ2-3|.|TRBV29-1
CSVDDSTDTQYF
TGCAGCGTTGACGACAGCACAGATACGCAGTATTTT
>many|TRBJ1-6|TRBD1|TRBV20-1
CSAPDRGGNSPLHF
TGCAGTGCGCCAGACAGGGGTGGAAATTCACCCCTCCACTTT
>.|TRBJ1-5|.|TRBV2
CASSEGIRGGKKPQHF
TGTGCCAGCAGTGAAGGCATCAGGGGCGGGAAAAAGCCCCAGCATTTT